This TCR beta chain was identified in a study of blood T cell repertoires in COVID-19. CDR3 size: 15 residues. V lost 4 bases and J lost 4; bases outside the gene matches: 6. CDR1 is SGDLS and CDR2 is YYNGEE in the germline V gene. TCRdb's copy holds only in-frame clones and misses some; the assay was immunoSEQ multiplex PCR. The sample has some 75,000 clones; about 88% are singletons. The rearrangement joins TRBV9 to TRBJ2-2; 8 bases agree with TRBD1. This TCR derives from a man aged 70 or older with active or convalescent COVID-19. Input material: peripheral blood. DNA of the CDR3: TGTGCCAGCAGCTCCACAGGGGGAGCCACCGGGGAGCTGTTTTTT. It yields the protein CASSSTGGATGELFF.